The 21 T cell receptor beta chains below come from one sample, sequenced in a study of shared clonotypes between healthy human individuals. Measured with immunoSEQ multiplex PCR; TCRdb has only the in-frame clones, and not every one. This table has over a million clones, 70% to 80% appearing once. Sample: memory CD4+ T cells from PBMCs. Subset specified: CD45RA-negative fraction. All receptors derive from a young man in good health. Some clones in this sample may be carry-over from other donors' samples.

The genes are TRBV5-1 and TRBJ2-7, with 9 bases that match TRBD1. Unmatched junction bases numbered 5, after V lost 5 bases and J lost 2 bases. The CDR3 contains 14 residues. Germline CDR1 is SGHRS and CDR2 is YFSETQ. This CDR3 reads CASSSRQGAYEQYF. DNA of the CDR3: TGCGCCAGCAGTTCCAGACAGGGGGCCTACGAGCAGTACTTC.

The chain has TRBV5-5 and TRBJ2-2; D is possibly TRBD1 (6 bases). V was shortened by 2 bases and J by 0 bases, with 8 bases between the two germline ends. The CDR3 runs to 15 residues. The germline V gene encodes CDR1 SGHKS and CDR2 YYEKEE (reference sequence). CDR3 amino acids: CASSFRGANTGELFF. In DNA form, the CDR3 reads TGTGCCAGCAGCTTCAGGGGCGCGAACACCGGGGAGCTGTTTTTT.

CDR3 coding DNA: TGTGCCAGCAGTTCGGGTAGAGAGTATAGCAATCAGCCCCAGCATTTT. Translating it yields CASSSGREYSNQPQHF. The chain combines TRBV28 with TRBJ1-5; D is ambiguous. With 4 bases removed from V and 0 bases from J, the gap between germline ends came to 13 bases. Germline assignment: CDR1 MDHEN and CDR2 SYDVKM. This CDR3 has 16 amino acids.

This clone has ten or more counts. This chain uses TRBV5-5 with TRBJ2-2; D uncertain. The length of the CDR3 is 16 residues. Germline CDR1 reads SGHKS; CDR2 reads YYEKEE (reference sequence). Trimming left V 1 base short and J 1 base short, with 11 bases between. The CDR3 reads CASSLSLRQNTGELFF. CDR3 DNA sequence: TGTGCCAGCAGCTTGTCGTTAAGGCAGAACACCGGGGAGCTGTTTTTT. The entire variable domain, with the rest obtained from reference TRBV5-5 and TRBJ2-2, is as follows: DAGVTQSPTHLIKTRGQQVTLRCSPISGHKSVSWYQQVLGQGPQFIFQYYEKEERGRGNFPDRFSARQFPNYSSELNVNALLLGDSALYLCASSLSLRQNTGELFFGEGSRLTVL.

This clone was seen only a few times. The chain is built from TRBV29-1 and TRBJ2-5; a weak D match, TRBD2 (5 bases). Germline V lookup: CDR1 SQVTM, CDR2 ANQGSEA. The V gene lost 1 base and the J gene lost 5 bases, with 8 bases spanning the gap. This CDR3 has 12 amino acids. The CDR3 here is CSVEAGWETQYF. DNA for the CDR3: TGCAGCGTTGAAGCGGGGTGGGAGACCCAGTACTTC.

V gene TRBV29-1 combines with J gene TRBJ1-1, with TRBD1 matching over 8 bases. The CDR3 is made up of 13 amino acids. The germline gives CDR1 SQVTM, CDR2 ANQGSEA. With V trimmed by 6 bases and J by 4 bases, 7 bases remained unmatched. CDR3: CSVQGARSTEAFF. In DNA form, the CDR3 reads TGCAGCGTCCAGGGGGCGCGGAGCACTGAAGCTTTCTTT.

The rearrangement uses TRBV5-1 and TRBJ2-1; 14 bases line up with TRBD2. Germline CDR1 and CDR2: SGHRS and YFSETQ. V was clipped by 4 bases and J by 10 bases; unmatched bases: 7. This CDR3 contains 15 residues. The CDR3 region is CASSIGLAGGGEQFF. In DNA, the CDR3 is TGCGCCAGCAGCATCGGACTAGCGGGAGGAGGGGAGCAGTTCTTC. The entire variable domain, with the rest obtained from reference TRBV5-1 and TRBJ2-1, is as follows: KAGVTQTPRYLIKTRGQQVTLSCSPISGHRSVSWYQQTPGQGLQFLFEYFSETQRNKGNFPGRFSGRQFSNSRSEMNVSTLELGDSALYLCASSIGLAGGGEQFFGPGTRLTVL.

V gene TRBV2 combines with J gene TRBJ2-1, with 12 bases matching TRBD2. The CDR3 consists of 16 residues. Germline V gene sequence: CDR1 SNHLY, CDR2 FYNNEI. With V trimmed by 5 bases and J by 8 bases, 10 bases remained unmatched. Here the CDR3 DNA reads TGTGCCAGCAGTCCCGGAACTAGCGGGAGGTGGGATGAGCAGTTCTTC. Its protein is CASSPGTSGRWDEQFF.

This clone was recorded at least ten times. Other DNA sequences from this sample encode an identical CDR3 as well. J is TRBJ1-2 and V is TRBV27; D possibly corresponds to TRBD1 (5 bases). In germline, CDR1 is MNHEY, CDR2 SMNVEV (reference sequence). The ends were cut back, 3 bases at V and 5 bases at J, with 10 bases in the middle. This CDR3 has 13 residues. CDR3 residues: CASSLSRAYGYTF. CDR3 DNA sequence: TGTGCCAGCAGTTTGTCCAGGGCATATGGCTACACCTTC.

The genes are TRBV6-1 and TRBJ2-1, with 10 positions matching TRBD2. The CDR3 runs 15 residues. V dropped 5 bases and J dropped 4; count of bases not matched to a gene: 5. Germline V gives CDR1 MNHNS, CDR2 SASEGT. CDR3 loop: CASSSILAGYNEQFF. CDR3 DNA: TGTGCCAGCAGTTCGATACTAGCGGGATACAATGAGCAGTTCTTC.

Only one count was recorded for this clone. The chain employs TRBV29-1 and TRBJ2-1; possible D gene TRBD1, 5 bases. Between the trimmed V and J ends, which lost 0 bases and 7 bases, there was a span of 13 bases. The CDR3 extends over 14 amino acids. Germline lookup yields CDR1 SQVTM and CDR2 ANQGSEA. CDR3 DNA: TGCAGCGTTGAAGATCGGCAGGGTAGGAATGAGCAGTTCTTC. This codes for CSVEDRQGRNEQFF.

The rearrangement uses TRBV12-5 and TRBJ2-5; TRBD2 agrees at 7 bases. The junction had 2 bases not matched to a gene; V was cut back by 3 bases and J by 1 base. This CDR3 contains 14 residues. The germline gives CDR1 LGHNT, CDR2 FRNRAP. The CDR3 coding sequence is TGTGCTAGTGGTTTTGGGAGGGCCCAAGAGACCCAGTACTTC. This encodes CASGFGRAQETQYF.

The gene calls are TRBV5-1 and TRBJ1-1; D might be TRBD1 (6 bases). Trimming stripped 2 bases from V and 1 base from J, with 12 bases between. Germline CDR1 and CDR2: SGHRS and YFSETQ. The CDR3 is made up of 15 amino acids. The CDR3 protein is CASSFIAGANTEAFF. CDR3 coding DNA: TGCGCCAGCAGCTTCATAGCGGGGGCGAACACTGAAGCTTTCTTT. The whole variable domain, filled in from reference TRBV5-1 and TRBJ1-1, reads KAGVTQTPRYLIKTRGQQVTLSCSPISGHRSVSWYQQTPGQGLQFLFEYFSETQRNKGNFPGRFSGRQFSNSRSEMNVSTLELGDSALYLCASSFIAGANTEAFFGQGTRLTVV.

Details on this clone: This may be a read error, as it is one base from a much larger clone. Other DNA sequences within the sample encode an identical CDR3. The chain has TRBV28 and TRBJ2-7; the match to TRBD1 covers 7 bases. The V gene's germline CDR1 is MDHEN and CDR2 SYDVKM. The CDR3 is made up of 13 amino acids. The J segment lost 1 base and the V segment lost 5 bases, leaving 2 bases of the junction unmatched. The chain's CDR3 is CASSPGQSYEQYF. In nucleotides, the CDR3 is TGTGCCAGCAGTCCGGGACAGTCCTACGAGCAGTACTTC.

The V gene is TRBV7-2, the J gene TRBJ2-5; a possible D gene is TRBD2 (6 bases). The length of the CDR3 is 15 residues. Germline V gene lookup returns CDR1 SGHTA and CDR2 FQGNSA. V gave up 4 bases and J gave up 7 bases, with 19 bases separating them. Here the CDR3 DNA reads TGTGCCAGCAGCTCCCCGGGGCGGGGACTTGCGACCCAGTACTTC. Encoded protein: CASSSPGRGLATQYF.

The chain joins TRBV6-1 to TRBJ2-5, with D perhaps TRBD1 (5 bases). Between the trimmed V and J ends, which lost 3 bases and 5 bases, there was a span of 19 bases. Germline CDR1 MNHNS, CDR2 SASEGT. The CDR3 extends over 16 amino acids. CDR3 in amino acids: CASSDDGARAGETQYF. The CDR3 DNA reads as TGTGCCAGCAGTGACGATGGGGCAAGGGCCGGGGAGACCCAGTACTTC.

This clone has a count of ten or more. The chain links TRBV30 to TRBJ2-3, with D maybe TRBD1 (6 bases). The CDR3 consists of 13 residues. V lost 0 bases, J lost 4 bases, and 8 bases lay in between. CDR1 is GTSNPN and CDR2 is SVGIG in the germline V gene (reference sequence). CDR3 amino acids: CAWSVPGADTQYF. CDR3 bases: TGTGCCTGGAGTGTTCCAGGGGCAGATACGCAGTATTTT.

This chain uses TRBV14 with TRBJ2-5; 7 bases line up with TRBD2. Germline CDR1 and CDR2: SGHDN and FVKESK. CDR3 size: 16 residues. Trimming at V came to 3 bases and at J to 4 bases, leaving 11 bases not matched to a gene. This chain's CDR3 is CASSQNREAYRETQYF. CDR3 bases: TGTGCCAGCAGCCAGAACCGGGAGGCTTACCGAGAGACCCAGTACTTC.

J is TRBJ1-1 and V is TRBV18; tentative D call: TRBD1 (5 bases). CDR1 is KGHSH and CDR2 is LQKENI in the germline V gene. The V end lost 3 bases, the J end lost 6 bases, and 14 bases lay between the germline ends. The CDR3 is 14 residues long. CDR3: CASSPAVAGSEAFF. Written as DNA, the CDR3 is TGTGCCAGCTCACCGGCCGTTGCAGGGTCTGAAGCTTTCTTT.

The V gene is TRBV28, the J gene TRBJ1-2; D possibly corresponds to TRBD1 (6 bases). Germline CDR1 reads MDHEN; CDR2 reads SYDVKM. V lost 6 bases, J lost 4 bases, and 15 bases lay in between. This CDR3 comprises 14 residues. The CDR3 DNA is TGTGCCAGCAGCCGGGACACAGCCGGCTATGGCTACACCTTC. It encodes CASSRDTAGYGYTF.

The J gene is TRBJ2-7, the V gene TRBV7-8; 10 nucleotides agree with TRBD2. CDR3 length: 20 amino acids. The junction had 20 bases not matched to a gene; V was cut back by 0 bases and J by 6 bases. Germline-derived CDR1 and CDR2 are SGHVS and FQNEAQ. CDR3 nucleotides: TGTGCCAGCAGCTTAGCCTTTCGAGGTTCAGCGGGGGGGGGTCCCTCCGAGCAGTACTTC. Protein sequence: CASSLAFRGSAGGGPSEQYF.